The T cell receptor (beta chain) under discussion was sequenced for a study of blood T cell repertoires in COVID-19. Turning to the study itself: Italy, Spain and the United States were the sources of the convalescent and acute COVID-19 samples. Sources were T cells, B-cell-depleted T cells, or PBMCs; the material itself was cDNA or gDNA.

Clinical history as reported by participants underpinned cohort assignment. Trimming stripped 5 bases from V and 3 bases from J, with 15 bases between. Germline CDR1 reads SQVTM; CDR2 reads ANQGSEA. The CDR3 loop spans 14 amino acids. As processed by the authors: Nucleated cell counts were estimated from reference gene primer amplification. Measured with immunoSEQ multiplex PCR; TCRdb has only the in-frame clones, and not every one. V, J and clone size are taken as reported in that table, and D and trimming were inferred from the DNA itself. The sample yields under 300,000 clones, roughly 88% seen once.

The sample comprised PBMCs or T cells enriched from blood (not recorded which). The receptor's source is a middle-aged woman with acute COVID-19. V and J are TRBV29-1 and TRBJ2-3; TRBD2 might be the D (7 bases). This chain's CDR3 is CSVSPAGTTDTQYF. CDR3 in DNA: TGCAGCGTTTCGCCAGCGGGGACAACAGATACGCAGTATTTT.